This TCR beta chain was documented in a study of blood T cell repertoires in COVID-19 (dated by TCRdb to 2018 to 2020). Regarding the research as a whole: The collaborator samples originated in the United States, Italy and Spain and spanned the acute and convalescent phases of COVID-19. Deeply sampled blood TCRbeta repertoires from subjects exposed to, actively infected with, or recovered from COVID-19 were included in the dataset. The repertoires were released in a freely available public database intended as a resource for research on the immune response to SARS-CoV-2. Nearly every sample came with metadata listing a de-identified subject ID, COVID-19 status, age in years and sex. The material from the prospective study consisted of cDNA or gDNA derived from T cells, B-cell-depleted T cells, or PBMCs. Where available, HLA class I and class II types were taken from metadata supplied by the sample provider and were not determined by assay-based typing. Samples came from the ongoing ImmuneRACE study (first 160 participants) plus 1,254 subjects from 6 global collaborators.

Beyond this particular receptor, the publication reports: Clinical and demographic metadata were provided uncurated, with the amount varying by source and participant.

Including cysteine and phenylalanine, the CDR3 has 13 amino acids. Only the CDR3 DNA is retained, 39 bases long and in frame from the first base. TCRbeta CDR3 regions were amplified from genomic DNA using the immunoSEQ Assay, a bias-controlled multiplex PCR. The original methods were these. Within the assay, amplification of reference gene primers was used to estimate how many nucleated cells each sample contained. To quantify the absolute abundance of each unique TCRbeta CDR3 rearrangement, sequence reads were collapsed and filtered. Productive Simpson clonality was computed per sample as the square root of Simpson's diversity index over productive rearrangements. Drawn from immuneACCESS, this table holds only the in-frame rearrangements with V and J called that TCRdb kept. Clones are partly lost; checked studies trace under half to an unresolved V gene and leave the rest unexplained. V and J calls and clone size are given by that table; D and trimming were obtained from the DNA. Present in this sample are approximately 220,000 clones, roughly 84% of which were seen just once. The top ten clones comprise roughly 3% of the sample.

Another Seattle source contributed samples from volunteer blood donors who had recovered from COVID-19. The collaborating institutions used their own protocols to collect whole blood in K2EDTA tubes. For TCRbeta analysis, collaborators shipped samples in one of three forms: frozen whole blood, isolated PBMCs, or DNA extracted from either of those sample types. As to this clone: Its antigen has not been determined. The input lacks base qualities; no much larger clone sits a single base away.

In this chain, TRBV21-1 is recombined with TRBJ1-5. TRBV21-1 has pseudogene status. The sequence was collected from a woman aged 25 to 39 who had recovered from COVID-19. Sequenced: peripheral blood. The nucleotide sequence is TGTGCCAGCCCACGGGTCATGCAGCAGCCCCAGCATTTT. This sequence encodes CASPRVMQQPQHF.